This entry lists 11 T cell receptor beta chains sequenced from one sample in a study of T cells after yellow fever vaccination. TCRdb recomputed calls from the 5' RACE reads with MiXCR, one row per CDR3 protein. This sample carries 160,000 or so distinct CDR3 sequences, around 7.3% of them seen once, and the ten largest clones take around 2.3%. This material consisted of CD4+ T cells sorted from PBMCs, taken around 5 days after the first yellow fever vaccination. Receptor source: a man younger than 30 who received the YFV17D yellow fever vaccine.

This clonotype was seen a handful of times. The chain combines TRBV20-1 with TRBJ2-3; 8 bases map to TRBD2. Germline values: CDR1 DFQATT, CDR2 SNEGSKA (reference sequence). The length of the CDR3 is 14 residues. The V segment lost 5 bases and the J segment 6 bases; nucleotides outside the gene matches: 10. The CDR3 region has the DNA TGCAGTGCTCTGCCCGGGGGGGCTTCCGATACGCAGTATTTT. This encodes CSALPGGASDTQYF.

This clonotype was detected ten times or more. The chain has TRBV21-1 and TRBJ1-5; TRBD1, the table's D call, was not compared with the DNA. TRBV21-1 is marked as a pseudogene. The CDR3 spans 15 residues. The CDR3 is CASSASGRSNQPQHF. The CDR3 nucleotides are TGTGCCAGCAGCGCGTCAGGGCGTAGCAATCAGCCCCAGCATTTT.

This clonotype was recorded many times. CDR3 nucleotide sequence: TGTGCCACCAGTGAATGGACCGGAGAGCAGTTCTTC. Amino acid sequence: CATSEWTGEQFF. The V and J genes are TRBV24-1 and TRBJ2-1; D not resolved. V shed 4 bases and J shed 10 bases, with 10 bases lying between them. The CDR3 totals 12 residues. Germline V lookup: CDR1 KGHDR, CDR2 SFDVKD.

Notes on this clonotype: A much larger clone is a single base away; this may be a read error. The rearrangement links TRBV7-2 to TRBJ2-1; 8 bases line up with TRBD1. This CDR3 region has 15 residues. The germline V gene encodes CDR1 SGHTA and CDR2 FQGNSA. The CDR3 region is CASSPDRGSYNEQLF. In DNA, the CDR3 is TGTGCCAGCAGTCCCGACAGGGGTTCCTACAATGAGCAGCTCTTC.

This clonotype was counted many times. CDR3 sequence (DNA): TGTGCCAGCAGCCCGCCTGGGCTGGGAAGCTCTGGAAACACCATATATTTT. Residues: CASSPPGLGSSGNTIYF. The chain employs TRBV7-9 and TRBJ1-3; D unclear. The CDR3 is 17 amino acids. Germline CDR1 and CDR2: SEHNR and FQNEAQ (reference sequence). Deletions cut 5 bases from V and 0 bases from J, with 17 bases between.

The chain combines TRBV7-2 with TRBJ1-4; D unresolved. Looked up from germline, CDR1 is SGHTA and CDR2 is FQGNSA. The V gene lost 1 base and the J gene lost 5 bases, with 5 bases spanning the gap. There are 13 residues in the CDR3. For the CDR3, the DNA is TGTGCCAGCAGCTTAGAAGTAAATGAAAAACTGTTTTTT. Its protein is CASSLEVNEKLFF.

Only a few counts were recorded for this clonotype. The V call is TRBV5-6, the J call TRBJ1-2; TRBD1 matches 7 bases. Per germline, CDR1 SGHDT and CDR2 YYEEEE. J lost 2 bases, V lost 0 bases, and 4 bases had no gene match. This CDR3 has 15 amino acids. CDR3 amino acids: CASSLGDRTNYGYTF. CDR3 coding DNA: TGTGCCAGCAGCTTGGGGGACAGAACAAACTATGGCTACACCTTC.

In this sample, this clonotype turned up many times. Here the CDR3 DNA reads TGTGCCAGCAGCTTAGCCCGGGGAGGGGCCAGTGGCAATCAGCCCCAGCATTTT. Translated: CASSLARGGASGNQPQHF. The J gene is TRBJ1-5, the V gene TRBV7-2; the D gene is possibly TRBD1 (5 bases). This CDR3 comprises 18 residues. Germline assignment: CDR1 SGHTA and CDR2 FQGNSA. Between the trimmed V and J ends, which lost 0 bases and 2 bases, there was a span of 17 bases.

This clonotype occurred a few times. The genes are TRBV27 and TRBJ1-2; D gene uncertain. In germline, CDR1 is MNHEY, CDR2 SMNVEV (reference sequence). CDR3 size: 12 residues. V gave up 2 bases and J gave up 14 bases, with 15 bases separating them. CDR3 sequence (DNA): TGTGCCAGCAGTTTAAGCGGCCGGTACGAAACCTTC. This sequence encodes CASSLSGRYETF.

In its sample, this clonotype was seen a few times. The DNA of the CDR3 is TGTGCCAGCAGCTCCCCGGGACTAGCGATCAATGAGCAGTTCTTC. Protein sequence: CASSSPGLAINEQFF. The chain carries TRBV5-4 and TRBJ2-1; 10 nucleotides align to TRBD2. Germline values: CDR1 SGHNT, CDR2 YYREEE (reference sequence). The CDR3 spans 15 residues. The V segment lost 3 bases and the J segment 6 bases; nucleotides outside the gene matches: 6.

At least ten counts were recorded for this clonotype. The chain employs TRBV20-1 and TRBJ1-1, with 10 bases lining up with TRBD1. This CDR3 has 14 residues. Germline CDR1 is DFQATT and CDR2 is SNEGSKA (reference sequence). Germline trimming cut 5 bases from V and 5 bases from J; bases unmatched to any gene: 8. CDR3 bases: TGCAGTGCTCCTCGACAGGGGGCGATTACTGAAGCTTTCTTT. Translated: CSAPRQGAITEAFF.